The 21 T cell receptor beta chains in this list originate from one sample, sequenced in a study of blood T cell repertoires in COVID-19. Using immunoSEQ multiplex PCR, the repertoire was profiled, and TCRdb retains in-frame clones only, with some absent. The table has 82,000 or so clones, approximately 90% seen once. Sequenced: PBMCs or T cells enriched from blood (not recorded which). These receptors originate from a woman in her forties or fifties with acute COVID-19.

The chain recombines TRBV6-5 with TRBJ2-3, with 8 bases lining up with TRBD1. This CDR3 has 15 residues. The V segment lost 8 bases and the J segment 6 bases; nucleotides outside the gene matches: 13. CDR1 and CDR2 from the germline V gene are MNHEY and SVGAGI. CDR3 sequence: CASSIRRGHGDTQYF. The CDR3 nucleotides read TGTGCCAGCTCTATACGCAGGGGGCATGGGGATACGCAGTATTTT.

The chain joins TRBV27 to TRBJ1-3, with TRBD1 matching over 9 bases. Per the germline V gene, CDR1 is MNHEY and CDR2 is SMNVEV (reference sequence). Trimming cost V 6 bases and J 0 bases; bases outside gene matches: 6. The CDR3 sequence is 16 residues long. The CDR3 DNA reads TGTGCCAGCAGAGGGACAGGGCTTTTCTCTGGAAACACCATATATTTT. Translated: CASRGTGLFSGNTIYF.

DNA for the CDR3: TGTGCCAGCAGCTTAAAGGGGGAAGCGGGAGGGCGAGCCGAGCAGTACTTC. It translates to CASSLKGEAGGRAEQYF. The chain recombines TRBV13 with TRBJ2-7; 10 positions agree with TRBD2. The CDR3 totals 17 residues. The ends lost 2 bases at V and 6 bases at J; junction bases unmatched: 13. Per the germline V gene, CDR1 is PRHDT and CDR2 is FYEKMQ (reference sequence).

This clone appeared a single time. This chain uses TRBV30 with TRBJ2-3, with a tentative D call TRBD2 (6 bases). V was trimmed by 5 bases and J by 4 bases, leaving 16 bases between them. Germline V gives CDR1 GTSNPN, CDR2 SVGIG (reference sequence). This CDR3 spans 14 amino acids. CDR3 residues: CAWAPDYGSDTQYF. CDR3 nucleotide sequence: TGTGCCTGGGCCCCGGACTACGGGTCAGATACGCAGTATTTT.

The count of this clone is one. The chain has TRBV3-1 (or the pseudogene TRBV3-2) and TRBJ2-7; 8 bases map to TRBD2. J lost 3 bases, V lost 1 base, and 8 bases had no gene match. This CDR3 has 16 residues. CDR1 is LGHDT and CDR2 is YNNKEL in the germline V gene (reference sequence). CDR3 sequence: CASSQGVGLAFYEQYF. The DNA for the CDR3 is TGTGCCAGCAGCCAAGGGGTAGGACTAGCATTCTACGAGCAGTACTTC.

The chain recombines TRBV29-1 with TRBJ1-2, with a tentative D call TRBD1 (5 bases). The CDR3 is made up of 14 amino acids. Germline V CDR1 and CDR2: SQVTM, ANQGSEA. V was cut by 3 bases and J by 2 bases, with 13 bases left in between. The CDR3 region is CSVDFGQGNYGYTF. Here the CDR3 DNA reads TGCAGCGTTGATTTTGGCCAGGGAAACTATGGCTACACCTTC. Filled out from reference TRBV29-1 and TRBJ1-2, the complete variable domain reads SAVISQKPSRDICQRGTSLTIQCQVDSQVTMMFWYRQQPGQSLTLIATANQGSEATYESGFVIDKFPISRPNLTFSTLTVSNMSPEDSSIYLCSVDFGQGNYGYTFGSGTRLTVV.

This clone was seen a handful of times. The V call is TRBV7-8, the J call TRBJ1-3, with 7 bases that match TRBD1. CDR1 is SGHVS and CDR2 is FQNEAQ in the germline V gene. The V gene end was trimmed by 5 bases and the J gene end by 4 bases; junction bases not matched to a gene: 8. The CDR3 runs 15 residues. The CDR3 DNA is TGTGCCAGCAGCCGAGGGGACAGCACGGGAAACACCATATATTTT. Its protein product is CASSRGDSTGNTIYF.

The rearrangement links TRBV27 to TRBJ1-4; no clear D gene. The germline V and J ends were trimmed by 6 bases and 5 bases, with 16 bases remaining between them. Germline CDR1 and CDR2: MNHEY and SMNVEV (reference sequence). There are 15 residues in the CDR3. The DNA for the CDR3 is TGTGCCAGCAGCGCGCTAAATGTTGAGAATGAAAAACTGTTTTTT. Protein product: CASSALNVENEKLFF.

DNA for the CDR3: TGTGCCAGCAGCCAAGGAAATACAGGAATCGAAAAACTGTTTTTT. This codes for CASSQGNTGIEKLFF. This chain uses TRBV14 with TRBJ1-4; D is possibly TRBD1 (5 bases). The germline V and J ends were trimmed by 1 base and 8 bases, with 14 bases remaining between them. This CDR3 comprises 15 residues. Germline CDR1 SGHDN, CDR2 FVKESK.

The chain's CDR3 is CASSLIDGQTINSPLHF. The CDR3 bases are TGCGCCAGCAGCTTAATTGATGGACAGACAATTAATTCACCCCTCCACTTT. The V gene is TRBV5-1, the J gene TRBJ1-6; possibly TRBD1 for D (6 bases). Germline V CDR1 and CDR2: SGHRS, YFSETQ. Trimming removed 2 bases from V and 6 bases from J, with 18 bases in between. The CDR3 contains 17 residues.

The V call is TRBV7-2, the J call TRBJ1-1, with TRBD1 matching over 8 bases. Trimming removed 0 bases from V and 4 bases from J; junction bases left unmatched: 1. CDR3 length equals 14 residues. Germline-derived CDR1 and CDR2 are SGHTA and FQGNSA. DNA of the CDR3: TGTGCCAGCAGCTTAGCGGGACAGGCCACTGAAGCTTTCTTT. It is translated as CASSLAGQATEAFF.

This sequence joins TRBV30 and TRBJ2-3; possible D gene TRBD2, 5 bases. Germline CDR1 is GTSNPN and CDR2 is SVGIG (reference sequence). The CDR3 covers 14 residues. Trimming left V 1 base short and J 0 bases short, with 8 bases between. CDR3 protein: CAWSGTRSTDTQYF. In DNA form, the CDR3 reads TGTGCCTGGAGTGGAACTAGGAGCACAGATACGCAGTATTTT.

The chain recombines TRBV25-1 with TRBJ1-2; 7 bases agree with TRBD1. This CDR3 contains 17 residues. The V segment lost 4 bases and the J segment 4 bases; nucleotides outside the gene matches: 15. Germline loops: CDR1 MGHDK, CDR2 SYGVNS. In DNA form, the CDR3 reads TGTGCCAGCAGTGTTTCCGGGACAGATCATGGGGGCTATGGCTACACCTTC. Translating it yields CASSVSGTDHGGYGYTF.

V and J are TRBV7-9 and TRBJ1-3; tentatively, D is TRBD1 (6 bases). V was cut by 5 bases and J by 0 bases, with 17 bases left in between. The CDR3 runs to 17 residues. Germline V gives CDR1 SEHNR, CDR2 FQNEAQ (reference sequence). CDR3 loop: CASSARDPGASGNTIYF. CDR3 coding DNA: TGTGCCAGCAGCGCACGAGATCCAGGGGCCTCTGGAAACACCATATATTTT.

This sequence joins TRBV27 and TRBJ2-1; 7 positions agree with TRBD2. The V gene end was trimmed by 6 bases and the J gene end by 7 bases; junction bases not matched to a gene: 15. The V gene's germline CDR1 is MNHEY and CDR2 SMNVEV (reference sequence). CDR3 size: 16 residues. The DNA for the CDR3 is TGTGCCAGCAGGAACCTAGAGGGGCGGGAGTGGAATGAGCAGTTCTTC. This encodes CASRNLEGREWNEQFF.

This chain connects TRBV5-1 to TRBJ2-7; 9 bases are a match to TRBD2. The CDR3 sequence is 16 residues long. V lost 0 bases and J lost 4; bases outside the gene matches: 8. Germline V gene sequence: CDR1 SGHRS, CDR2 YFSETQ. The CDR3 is CASSLGVAGDIYEQYF. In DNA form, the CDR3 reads TGCGCCAGCAGCTTGGGGGTAGCGGGAGATATTTACGAGCAGTACTTC.

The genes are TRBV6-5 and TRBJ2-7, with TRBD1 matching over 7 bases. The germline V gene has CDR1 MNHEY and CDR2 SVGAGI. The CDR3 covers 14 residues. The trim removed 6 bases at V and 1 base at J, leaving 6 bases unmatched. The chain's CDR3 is CASRVGQVSYEQYF. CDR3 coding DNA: TGTGCCAGCAGAGTAGGACAGGTTTCCTACGAGCAGTACTTC.

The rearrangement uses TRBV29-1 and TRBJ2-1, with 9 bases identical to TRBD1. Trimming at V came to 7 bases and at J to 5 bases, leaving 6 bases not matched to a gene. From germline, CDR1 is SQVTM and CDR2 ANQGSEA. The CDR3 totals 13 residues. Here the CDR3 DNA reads TGCAGCGCCGAAAGGGACAGGGACAATGAGCAGTTCTTC. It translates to CSAERDRDNEQFF.

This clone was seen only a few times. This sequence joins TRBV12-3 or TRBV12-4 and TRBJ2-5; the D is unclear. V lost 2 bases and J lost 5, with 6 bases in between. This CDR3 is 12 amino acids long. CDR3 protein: CASSLIIETQYF. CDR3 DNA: TGTGCCAGCAGTTTAATAATCGAGACCCAGTACTTC.

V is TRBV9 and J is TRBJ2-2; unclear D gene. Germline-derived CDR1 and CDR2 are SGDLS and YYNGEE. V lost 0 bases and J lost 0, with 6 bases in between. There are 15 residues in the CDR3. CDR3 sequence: CASSVGHTNTGELFF. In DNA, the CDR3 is TGTGCCAGCAGCGTAGGCCACACGAACACCGGGGAGCTGTTTTTT.

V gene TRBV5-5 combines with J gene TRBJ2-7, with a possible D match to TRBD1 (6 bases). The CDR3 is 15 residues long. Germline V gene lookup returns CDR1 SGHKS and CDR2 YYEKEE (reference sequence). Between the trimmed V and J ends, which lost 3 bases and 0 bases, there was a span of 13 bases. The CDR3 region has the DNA TGTGCCAGCAGCTATCACCGGGACACCTCCTACGAGCAGTACTTC. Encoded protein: CASSYHRDTSYEQYF.